A single sample is the source of the 11 T cell receptor beta chains below, sequenced in a study of cytomegalovirus exposure and HLA in healthy donors. The PCR employed 60 Vbeta primers together with 13 Jbeta primers. TCRdb's table, derived via immunoSEQ multiplex PCR, lists solely in-frame clones and lacks some. The table has about 160,000 clones, about 83% seen once. The sequenced material came from PBMCs. All receptors come from a woman aged 25 to 39 in good health and CMV-seronegative.

V and J are TRBV5-1 and TRBJ2-7, with D possibly matching TRBD2 (5 bases). The CDR3 has 14 residues. V was cut by 3 bases and J by 0 bases, with 10 bases left in between. Germline CDR1 reads SGHRS; CDR2 reads YFSETQ. The CDR3 bases are TGCGCCAGCAGCTCCCCGAGCGGCTCCTACGAGCAGTACTTC. Translated: CASSSPSGSYEQYF.

This clone was recorded only once. This chain joins TRBV5-1 and TRBJ2-1, with D perhaps matching TRBD1 (5 bases). This CDR3 region has 14 residues. Between the trimmed V and J ends, which lost 4 bases and 9 bases, there was a span of 17 bases. Germline CDR1 SGHRS, CDR2 YFSETQ. In DNA form, the CDR3 reads TGCGCCAGCAGCCATAACAAGGGGCAGGGTGAGCAGTTCTTC. Amino acid sequence: CASSHNKGQGEQFF.

The chain joins TRBV19 to TRBJ1-4; 9 positions agree with TRBD1. The V and J ends lost 7 bases and 8 bases, in that order; junction bases with no gene match: 11. The germline V gene encodes CDR1 LNHDA and CDR2 SQIVND (reference sequence). The CDR3 extends over 15 amino acids. Here the CDR3 DNA reads TGTGCCAGTAAGGACCCGGGACAGGGTTTCGAAAAACTGTTTTTT. The encoded protein is CASKDPGQGFEKLFF.

The chain's CDR3 is CASSLFQGEPQHF. CDR3 bases: TGTGCCAGCAGTTTATTCCAGGGGGAGCCCCAGCATTTT. This rearrangement joins TRBV27 to TRBJ1-5; TRBD1 matches at 7 bases. Germline values: CDR1 MNHEY, CDR2 SMNVEV (reference sequence). After removal of 1 base from V and 8 bases from J, the junction contained 2 bases not matched to a gene. The CDR3 length is 13 residues.

This chain uses TRBV18 with TRBJ2-7, with 7 bases identical to TRBD2. Germline V gene sequence: CDR1 KGHSH, CDR2 LQKENI. The junction had 4 bases not matched to a gene; V was cut back by 3 bases and J by 2 bases. The CDR3 covers 14 residues. CDR3 DNA sequence: TGTGCCAGCTCACCGGGGGGGACTCCCTACGAGCAGTACTTC. Amino acids: CASSPGGTPYEQYF.

The chain combines TRBV27 with TRBJ1-1, with unresolved D. The CDR3 has 13 residues. V gave up 6 bases and J gave up 1 base, with 9 bases separating them. CDR1 is MNHEY and CDR2 is SMNVEV in the germline V gene (reference sequence). The CDR3 here is CASRSERNTEAFF. The CDR3 DNA reads as TGTGCCAGCAGGAGCGAAAGGAACACTGAAGCTTTCTTT.

The V gene is TRBV7-2, the J gene TRBJ2-7, with 7 bases lining up with TRBD1. Trimming cost V 5 bases and J 2 bases; bases outside gene matches: 9. Germline assignment: CDR1 SGHTA and CDR2 FQGNSA. The CDR3 extends over 15 amino acids. The CDR3 sequence: CASSPRSGTAYEQYF. In DNA, the CDR3 is TGTGCCAGCAGCCCCCGGTCCGGGACAGCCTACGAGCAGTACTTC.

The genes are TRBV10-1 and TRBJ2-3, with D hard to call. The germline gives CDR1 WNHNN, CDR2 SYGVQD (reference sequence). The CDR3 extends over 12 amino acids. V was cut by 3 bases and J by 3 bases, with 4 bases left in between. CDR3: CASSDQTDTQYF. In DNA form, the CDR3 reads TGCGCCAGCAGTGACCAGACAGATACGCAGTATTTT.

This clone was seen a few times. The rearrangement joins TRBV10-3 to TRBJ2-3; D is possibly TRBD2 (5 bases). Trimming cost V 2 bases and J 4 bases, with 10 bases left between them. Germline CDR1 is ENHRY and CDR2 is SYGVKD. The CDR3 length is 14 residues. Here the CDR3 DNA reads TGTGCCATCAGTGAGCAAGGGCGGGCAGATACGCAGTATTTT. Translating it yields CAISEQGRADTQYF.

The genes are TRBV25-1 and TRBJ1-2; 10 bases line up with TRBD1. Trimming at V came to 4 bases and at J to 6 bases, leaving 8 bases not matched to a gene. This CDR3 contains 15 residues. Germline V lookup: CDR1 MGHDK, CDR2 SYGVNS. The CDR3 sequence is CASSGDRGLGNGYTF. Here the CDR3 DNA reads TGTGCCAGCAGTGGAGACAGGGGGCTGGGTAATGGCTACACCTTC.

There are a few counts of this clone. At one of its ends the junction is not consistent with the germline gene, which may arise from a read error. Other DNA sequences from this sample encode an identical CDR3 as well. The chain is built from TRBV7-6 and TRBJ1-6; the D gene is possibly TRBD1 (6 bases). Germline V lookup: CDR1 SGHVS, CDR2 FNYEAQ. This CDR3 has 18 residues. In DNA form, the CDR3 reads TGTGCCAGCAGCTTAGCGTTTGAAGGGGGTGACTATAATTCCCCCCTCCACTTT. Amino acids: CASSLAFEGGDYNSPLHF.